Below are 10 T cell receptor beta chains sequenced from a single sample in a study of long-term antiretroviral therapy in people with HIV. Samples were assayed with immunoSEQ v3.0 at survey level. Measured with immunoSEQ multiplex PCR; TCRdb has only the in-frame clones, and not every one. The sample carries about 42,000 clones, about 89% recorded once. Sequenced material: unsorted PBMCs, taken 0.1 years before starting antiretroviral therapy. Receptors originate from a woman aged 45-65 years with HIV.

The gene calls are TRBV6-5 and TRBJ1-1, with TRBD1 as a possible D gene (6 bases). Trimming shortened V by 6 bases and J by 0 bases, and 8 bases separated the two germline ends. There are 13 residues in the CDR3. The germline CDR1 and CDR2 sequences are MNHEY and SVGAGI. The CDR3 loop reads CASRPGVNTEAFF. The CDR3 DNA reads TGTGCCAGCAGACCAGGGGTGAACACTGAAGCTTTCTTT.

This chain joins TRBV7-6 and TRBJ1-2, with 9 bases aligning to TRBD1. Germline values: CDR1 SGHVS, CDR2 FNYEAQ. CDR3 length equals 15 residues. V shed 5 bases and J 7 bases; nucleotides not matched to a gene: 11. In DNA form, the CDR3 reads TGTGCCAGCAGCCCACGGCGGGGACAGGGACCTGGCTACACCTTC. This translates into CASSPRRGQGPGYTF.

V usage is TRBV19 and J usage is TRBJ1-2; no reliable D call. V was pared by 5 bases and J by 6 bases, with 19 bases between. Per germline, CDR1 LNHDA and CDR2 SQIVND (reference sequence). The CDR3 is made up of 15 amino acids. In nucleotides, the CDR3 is TGTGCCAGTAGTGGCCTTGACGTCAGGCCAAATGGCTACACCTTC. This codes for CASSGLDVRPNGYTF. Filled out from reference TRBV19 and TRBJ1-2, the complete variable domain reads DGGITQSPKYLFRKEGQNVTLSCEQNLNHDAMYWYRQDPGQGLRLIYYSQIVNDFQKGDIAEGYSVSREKKESFPLTVTSAQKNPTAFYLCASSGLDVRPNGYTFGSGTRLTVV.

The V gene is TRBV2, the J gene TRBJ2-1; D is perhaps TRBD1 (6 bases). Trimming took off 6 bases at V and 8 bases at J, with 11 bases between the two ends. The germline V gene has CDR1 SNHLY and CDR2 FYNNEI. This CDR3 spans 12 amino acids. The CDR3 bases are TGTGCCAGCAGACAGGGATTGGATGAGCAGTTCTTC. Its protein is CASRQGLDEQFF.

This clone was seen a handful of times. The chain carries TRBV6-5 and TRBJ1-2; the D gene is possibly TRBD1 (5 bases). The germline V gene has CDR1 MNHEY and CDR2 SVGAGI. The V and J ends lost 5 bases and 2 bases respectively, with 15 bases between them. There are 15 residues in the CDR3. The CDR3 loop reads CASSQFGTGNYGYTF. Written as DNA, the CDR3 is TGTGCCAGCAGTCAATTTGGGACGGGGAACTATGGCTACACCTTC.

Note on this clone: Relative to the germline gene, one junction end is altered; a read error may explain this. For the CDR3, the DNA is TGTGCCAGCAGCTTAGCGCAGGGCTTC. Its translation is CASSLAQGF. The rearrangement uses TRBV7-8 and TRBJ1-2; possible D gene TRBD1, 5 bases. Germline values: CDR1 SGHVS, CDR2 FQNEAQ. The CDR3 is 9 amino acids.

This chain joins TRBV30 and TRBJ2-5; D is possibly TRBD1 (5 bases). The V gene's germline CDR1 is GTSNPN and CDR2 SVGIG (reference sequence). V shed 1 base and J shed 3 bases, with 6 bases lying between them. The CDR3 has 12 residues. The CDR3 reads CAWSGREETQYF. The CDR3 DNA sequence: TGTGCCTGGAGTGGCAGGGAAGAGACCCAGTACTTC.

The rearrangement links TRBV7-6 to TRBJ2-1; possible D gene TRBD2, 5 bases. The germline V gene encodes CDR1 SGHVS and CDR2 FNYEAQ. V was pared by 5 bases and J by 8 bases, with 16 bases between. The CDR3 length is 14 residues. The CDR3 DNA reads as TGTGCCAGCAGCCGGGATGTGGGATTCTATGAGCAGTTCTTC. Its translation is CASSRDVGFYEQFF.

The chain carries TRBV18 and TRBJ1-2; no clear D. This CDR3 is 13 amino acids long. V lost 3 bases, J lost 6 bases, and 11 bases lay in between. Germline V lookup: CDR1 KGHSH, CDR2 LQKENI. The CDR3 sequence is CASSPWTEDGYTF. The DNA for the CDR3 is TGTGCCAGCTCACCCTGGACGGAGGATGGCTACACCTTC.

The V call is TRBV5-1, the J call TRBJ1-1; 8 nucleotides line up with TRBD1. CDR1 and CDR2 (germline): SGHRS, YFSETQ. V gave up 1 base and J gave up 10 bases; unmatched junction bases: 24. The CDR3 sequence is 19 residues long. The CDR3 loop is CASSLYLRQGKIREDSAFF. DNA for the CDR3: TGCGCCAGCAGCTTGTACCTACGACAGGGGAAGATCCGGGAAGATTCAGCTTTCTTT.